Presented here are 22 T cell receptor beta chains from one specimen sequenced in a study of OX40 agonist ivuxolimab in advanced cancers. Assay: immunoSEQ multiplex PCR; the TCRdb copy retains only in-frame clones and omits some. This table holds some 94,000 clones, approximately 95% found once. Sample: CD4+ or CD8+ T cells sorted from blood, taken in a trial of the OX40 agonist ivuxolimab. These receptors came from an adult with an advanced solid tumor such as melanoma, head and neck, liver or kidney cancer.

The CDR3 DNA reads TGTGCCAGCAGTGAAGCCCCGGTAGCGGGTATCTACGAGCAGTACTTC. Translated: CASSEAPVAGIYEQYF. V is TRBV2 and J is TRBJ2-7, with TRBD2 matching 7 bases. V gave up 0 bases and J gave up 3 bases; unmatched junction bases: 8. From germline, CDR1 is SNHLY and CDR2 FYNNEI. This CDR3 region has 16 residues.

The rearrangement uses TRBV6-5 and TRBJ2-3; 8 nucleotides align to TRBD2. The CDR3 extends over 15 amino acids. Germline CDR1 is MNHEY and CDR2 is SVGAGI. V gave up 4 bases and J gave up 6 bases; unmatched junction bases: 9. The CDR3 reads CASSSLAGPADTQYF. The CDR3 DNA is TGTGCCAGCAGTTCTTTAGCGGGACCCGCGGATACGCAGTATTTT.

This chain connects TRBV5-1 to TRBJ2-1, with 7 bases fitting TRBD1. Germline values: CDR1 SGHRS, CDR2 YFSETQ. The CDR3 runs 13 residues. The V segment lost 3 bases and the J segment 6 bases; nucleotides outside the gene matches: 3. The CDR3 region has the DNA TGCGCCAGCAGCTGGGGACAGCTCAATGAGCAGTTCTTC. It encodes CASSWGQLNEQFF.

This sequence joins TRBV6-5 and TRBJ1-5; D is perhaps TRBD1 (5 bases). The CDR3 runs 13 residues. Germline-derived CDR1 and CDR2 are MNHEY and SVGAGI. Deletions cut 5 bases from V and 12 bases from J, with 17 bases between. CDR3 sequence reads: CASSPLGGDLQHF. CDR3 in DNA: TGTGCCAGCAGTCCCCTCGGGGGGGATCTCCAGCATTTT.

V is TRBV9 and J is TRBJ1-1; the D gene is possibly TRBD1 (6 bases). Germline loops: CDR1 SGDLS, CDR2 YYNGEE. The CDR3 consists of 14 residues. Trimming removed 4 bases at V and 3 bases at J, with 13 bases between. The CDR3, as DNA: TGTGCCAGCAGCCCCAGGGGTTGGGACACTGAAGCTTTCTTT. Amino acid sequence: CASSPRGWDTEAFF. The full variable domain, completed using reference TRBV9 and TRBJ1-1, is DSGVTQTPKHLITATGQRVTLRCSPRSGDLSVYWYQQSLDQGLQFLIQYYNGEERAKGNILERFSAQQFPDLHSELNLSSLELGDSALYFCASSPRGWDTEAFFGQGTRLTVV.

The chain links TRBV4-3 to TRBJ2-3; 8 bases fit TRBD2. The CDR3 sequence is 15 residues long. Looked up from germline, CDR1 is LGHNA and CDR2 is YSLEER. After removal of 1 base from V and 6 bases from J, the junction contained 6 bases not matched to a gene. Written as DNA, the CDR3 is TGCGCCAGCAGCCAAGGAAGGGGACTAGAGGATACGCAGTATTTT. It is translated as CASSQGRGLEDTQYF.

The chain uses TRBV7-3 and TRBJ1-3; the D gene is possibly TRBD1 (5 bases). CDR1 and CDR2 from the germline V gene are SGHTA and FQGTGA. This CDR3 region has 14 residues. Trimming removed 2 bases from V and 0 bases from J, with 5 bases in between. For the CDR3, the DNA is TGTGCCAGCAGCTTAGGGACCTCTGGAAACACCATATATTTT. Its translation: CASSLGTSGNTIYF. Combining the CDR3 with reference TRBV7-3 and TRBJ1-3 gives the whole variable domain GAGVSQTPSNKVTEKGKYVELRCDPISGHTALYWYRQSLGQGPEFLIYFQGTGAADDSGLPNDRFFAVRPEGSVSTLKIQRTERGDSAVYLCASSLGTSGNTIYFGEGSWLTVV.

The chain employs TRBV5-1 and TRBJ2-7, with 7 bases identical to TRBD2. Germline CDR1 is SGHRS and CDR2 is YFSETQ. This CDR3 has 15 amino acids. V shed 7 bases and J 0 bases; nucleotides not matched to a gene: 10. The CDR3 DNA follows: TGCGCCAGCGGGGATATAAGCGGGATCTCCTACGAGCAGTACTTC. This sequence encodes CASGDISGISYEQYF.

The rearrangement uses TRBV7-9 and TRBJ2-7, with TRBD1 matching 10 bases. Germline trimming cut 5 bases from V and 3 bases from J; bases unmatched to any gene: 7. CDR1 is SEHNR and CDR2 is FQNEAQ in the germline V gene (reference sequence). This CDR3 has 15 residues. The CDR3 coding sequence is TGTGCCAGCAGCATCCCCGGGACAGGGGACTACGAGCAGTACTTC. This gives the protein CASSIPGTGDYEQYF.

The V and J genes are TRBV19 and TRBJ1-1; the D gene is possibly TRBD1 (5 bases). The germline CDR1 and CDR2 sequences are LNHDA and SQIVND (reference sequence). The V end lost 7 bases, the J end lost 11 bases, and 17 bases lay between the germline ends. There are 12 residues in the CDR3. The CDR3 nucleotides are TGTGCCAGTATAACAGATGGGGGGTGGGCTTTCTTT. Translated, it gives CASITDGGWAFF. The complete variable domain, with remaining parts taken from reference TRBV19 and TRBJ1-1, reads DGGITQSPKYLFRKEGQNVTLSCEQNLNHDAMYWYRQDPGQGLRLIYYSQIVNDFQKGDIAEGYSVSREKKESFPLTVTSAQKNPTAFYLCASITDGGWAFFGQGTRLTVV.

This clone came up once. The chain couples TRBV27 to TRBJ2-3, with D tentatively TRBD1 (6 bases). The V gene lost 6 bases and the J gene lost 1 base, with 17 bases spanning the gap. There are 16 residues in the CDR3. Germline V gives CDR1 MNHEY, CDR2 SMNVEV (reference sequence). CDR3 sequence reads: CASRTYRDTRTDTQYF. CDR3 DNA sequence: TGTGCCAGCAGAACATACCGGGACACCCGCACAGATACGCAGTATTTT.

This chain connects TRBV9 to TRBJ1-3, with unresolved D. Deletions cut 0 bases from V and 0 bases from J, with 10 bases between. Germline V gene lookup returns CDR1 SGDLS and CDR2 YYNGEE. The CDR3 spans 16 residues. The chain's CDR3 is CASSVETQDSGNTIYF. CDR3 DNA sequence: TGTGCCAGCAGCGTAGAAACTCAGGACTCTGGAAACACCATATATTTT.

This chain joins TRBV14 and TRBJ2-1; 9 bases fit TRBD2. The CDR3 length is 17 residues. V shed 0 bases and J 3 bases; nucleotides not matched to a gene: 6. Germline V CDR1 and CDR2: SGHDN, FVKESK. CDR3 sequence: CASSQEDSGGNYNEQFF. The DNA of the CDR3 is TGTGCCAGCAGCCAAGAGGATAGCGGGGGAAACTACAATGAGCAGTTCTTC.

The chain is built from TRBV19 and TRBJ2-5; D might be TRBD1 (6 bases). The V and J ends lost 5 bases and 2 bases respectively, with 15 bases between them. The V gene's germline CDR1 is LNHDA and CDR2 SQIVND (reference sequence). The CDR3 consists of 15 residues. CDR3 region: CASSLYTGRQETQYF. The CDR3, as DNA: TGTGCCAGTAGTTTATATACAGGGCGACAAGAGACCCAGTACTTC.

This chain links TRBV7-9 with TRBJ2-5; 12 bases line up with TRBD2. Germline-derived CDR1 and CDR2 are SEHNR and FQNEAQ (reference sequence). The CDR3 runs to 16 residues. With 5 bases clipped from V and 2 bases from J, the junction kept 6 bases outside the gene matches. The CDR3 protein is CASSVPLAGGQETQYF. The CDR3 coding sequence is TGTGCCAGCAGCGTCCCTCTAGCGGGGGGGCAAGAGACCCAGTACTTC.

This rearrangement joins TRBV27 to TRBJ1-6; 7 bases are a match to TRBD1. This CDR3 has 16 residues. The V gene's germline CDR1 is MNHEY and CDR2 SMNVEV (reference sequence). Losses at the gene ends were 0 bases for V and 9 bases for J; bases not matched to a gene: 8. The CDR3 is CASSLSGGGGVSPLHF. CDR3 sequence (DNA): TGTGCCAGCAGTTTATCGGGAGGGGGCGGAGTTTCACCCCTCCACTTT.

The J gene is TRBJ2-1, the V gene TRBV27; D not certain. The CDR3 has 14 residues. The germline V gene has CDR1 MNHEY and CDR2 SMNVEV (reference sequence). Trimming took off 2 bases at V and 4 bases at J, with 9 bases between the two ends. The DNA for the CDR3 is TGTGCCAGCAGTTTAGGTGGGGTTTACAATGAGCAGTTCTTC. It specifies CASSLGGVYNEQFF.

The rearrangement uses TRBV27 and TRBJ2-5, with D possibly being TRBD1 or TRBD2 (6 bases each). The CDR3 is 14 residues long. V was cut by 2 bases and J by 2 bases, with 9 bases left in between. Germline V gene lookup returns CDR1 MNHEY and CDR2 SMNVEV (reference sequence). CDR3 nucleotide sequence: TGTGCCAGCAGTTTAACGGGGGCTCAAGAGACCCAGTACTTC. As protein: CASSLTGAQETQYF.

This chain's CDR3 is CASSLEAGPYEQYF. In nucleotides, the CDR3 is TGTGCCAGCAGCTTAGAGGCAGGGCCCTACGAGCAGTACTTC. V gene TRBV7-6 combines with J gene TRBJ2-7; tentatively, D is TRBD1 (5 bases). The length of the CDR3 is 14 residues. V was clipped by 1 base and J by 2 bases, with 9 bases between them. CDR1 SGHVS and CDR2 FNYEAQ come from the germline V gene. The full variable domain, rest sourced from reference TRBV7-6 and TRBJ2-7, is GAGVSQSPRYKVTKRGQDVALRCDPISGHVSLYWYRQALGQGPEFLTYFNYEAQQDKSGLPNDRFSAERPEGSISTLTIQRTEQRDSAMYRCASSLEAGPYEQYFGPGTRLTVT.

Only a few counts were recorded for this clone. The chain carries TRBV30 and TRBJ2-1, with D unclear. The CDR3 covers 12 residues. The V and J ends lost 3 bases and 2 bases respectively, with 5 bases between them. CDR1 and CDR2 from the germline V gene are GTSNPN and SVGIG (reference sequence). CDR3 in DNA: TGTGCCTGGAGCATACCCTACAATGAGCAGTTCTTC. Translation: CAWSIPYNEQFF. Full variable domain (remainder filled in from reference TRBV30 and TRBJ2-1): SQTIHQWPATLVQPVGSPLSLECTVEGTSNPNLYWYRQAAGRGLQLLFYSVGIGQISSEVPQNLSASRPQDRQFILSSKKLLLSDSGFYLCAWSIPYNEQFFGPGTRLTVL.

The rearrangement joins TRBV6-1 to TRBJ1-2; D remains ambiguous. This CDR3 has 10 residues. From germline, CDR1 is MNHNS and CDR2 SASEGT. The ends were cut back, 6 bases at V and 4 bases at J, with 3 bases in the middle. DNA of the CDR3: TGTGCCAGCAGGAGCTATGGCTACACCTTC. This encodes CASRSYGYTF.

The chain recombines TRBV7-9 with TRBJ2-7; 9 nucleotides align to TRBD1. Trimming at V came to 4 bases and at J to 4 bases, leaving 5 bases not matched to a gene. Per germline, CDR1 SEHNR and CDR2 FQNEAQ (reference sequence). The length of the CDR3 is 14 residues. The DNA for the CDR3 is TGTGCCAGCAGCTCGCTGACAGGGGGGTACGAGCAGTACTTC. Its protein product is CASSSLTGGYEQYF.